The sample holds many counts of the clone carrying this T cell receptor (beta chain). Germline CDR1 is MNHEY and CDR2 is SVGEGT. V lost 6 bases and J 7 bases, leaving 13 bases between the germline ends. The CDR3 contains 13 residues. MiXCR was run by TCRdb on the 5' RACE reads, yielding one entry per CDR3 protein. The sample has 300,000 to 350,000 distinct CDR3 sequences, 3.5% to 5% seen once. This record belongs to a study of T cells after yellow fever vaccination. The chain links TRBV6-2 or TRBV6-3 to TRBJ1-5; TRBD1 might be the D (6 bases). This sample comprised PBMCs, obtained 15 days after the yellow fever booster vaccination. The receptor was derived from a man younger than 30 who received the YFV17D yellow fever vaccine. For the CDR3, the DNA is TGTGCCAGCAGCCGCTGGGGGCCCCAGCCCCAGCATTTT. Translating gives CASSRWGPQPQHF.